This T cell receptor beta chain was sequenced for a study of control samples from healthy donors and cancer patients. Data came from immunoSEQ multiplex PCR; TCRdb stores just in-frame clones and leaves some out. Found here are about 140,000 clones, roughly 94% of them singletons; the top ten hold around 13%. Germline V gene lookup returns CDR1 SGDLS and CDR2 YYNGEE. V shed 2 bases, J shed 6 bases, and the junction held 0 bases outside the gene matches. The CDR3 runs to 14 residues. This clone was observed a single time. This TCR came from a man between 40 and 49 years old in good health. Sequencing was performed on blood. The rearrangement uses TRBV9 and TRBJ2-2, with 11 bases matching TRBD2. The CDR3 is CASSVGLAAGELFF. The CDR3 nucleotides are TGTGCCAGCAGCGTGGGACTAGCGGCCGGGGAGCTGTTTTTT.